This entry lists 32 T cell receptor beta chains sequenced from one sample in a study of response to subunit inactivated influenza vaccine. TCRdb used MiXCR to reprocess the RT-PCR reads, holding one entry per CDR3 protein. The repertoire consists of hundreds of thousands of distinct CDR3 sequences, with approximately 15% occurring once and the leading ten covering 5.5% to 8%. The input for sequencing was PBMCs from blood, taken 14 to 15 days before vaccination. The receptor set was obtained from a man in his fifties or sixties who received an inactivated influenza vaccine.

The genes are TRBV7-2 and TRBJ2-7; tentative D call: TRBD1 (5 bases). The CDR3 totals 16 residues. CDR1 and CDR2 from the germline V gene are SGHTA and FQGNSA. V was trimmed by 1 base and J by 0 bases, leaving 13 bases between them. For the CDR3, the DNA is TGTGCCAGCAGCTTAGACCAGGGCGTCTACTCCTACGAGCAGTACTTC. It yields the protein CASSLDQGVYSYEQYF.

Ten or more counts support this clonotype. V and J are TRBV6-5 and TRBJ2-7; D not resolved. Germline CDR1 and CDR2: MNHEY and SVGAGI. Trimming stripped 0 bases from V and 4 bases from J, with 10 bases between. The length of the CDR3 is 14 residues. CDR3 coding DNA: TGTGCCAGCAGTTACTCTGGCAGAGTGTACGAGCAGTACTTC. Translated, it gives CASSYSGRVYEQYF.

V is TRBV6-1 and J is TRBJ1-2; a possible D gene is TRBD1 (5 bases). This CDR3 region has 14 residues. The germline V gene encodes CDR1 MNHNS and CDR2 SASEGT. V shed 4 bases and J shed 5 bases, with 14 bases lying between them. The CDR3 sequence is CASSGGRTGYGYTF. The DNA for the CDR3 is TGTGCCAGCAGTGGGGGTAGAACAGGATATGGCTACACCTTC.

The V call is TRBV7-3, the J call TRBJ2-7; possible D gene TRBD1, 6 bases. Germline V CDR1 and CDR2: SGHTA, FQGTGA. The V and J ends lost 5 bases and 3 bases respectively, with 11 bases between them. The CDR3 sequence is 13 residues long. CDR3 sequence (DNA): TGTGCCAGCAGCCAGGACAGATACTACGAGCAGTACTTC. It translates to CASSQDRYYEQYF.

This CDR3 is CASSPVPSGSLFTGELFF. The DNA of the CDR3 is TGTGCCAGCAGCCCAGTCCCTAGCGGGAGCCTATTCACCGGGGAGCTGTTTTTT. The chain is built from TRBV11-2 and TRBJ2-2, with 10 bases identical to TRBD2. CDR3 size: 18 residues. The germline V gene encodes CDR1 SGHAT and CDR2 FQNNGV. Trimming removed 5 bases from V and 4 bases from J; junction bases left unmatched: 13.

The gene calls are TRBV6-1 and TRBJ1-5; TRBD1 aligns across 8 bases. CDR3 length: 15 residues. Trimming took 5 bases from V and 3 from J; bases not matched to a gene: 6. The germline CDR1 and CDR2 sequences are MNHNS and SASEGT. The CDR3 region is CASSRDRRYNQPQHF. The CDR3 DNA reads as TGTGCCAGCAGTCGGGACAGGAGATACAATCAGCCCCAGCATTTT.

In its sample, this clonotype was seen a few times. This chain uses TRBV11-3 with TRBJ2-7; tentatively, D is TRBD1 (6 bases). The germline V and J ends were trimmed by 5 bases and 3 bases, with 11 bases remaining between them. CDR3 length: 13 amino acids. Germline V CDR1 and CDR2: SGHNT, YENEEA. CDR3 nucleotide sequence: TGTGCCAGCAGCGCCGGACAGAACTACGAGCAGTACTTC. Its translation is CASSAGQNYEQYF.

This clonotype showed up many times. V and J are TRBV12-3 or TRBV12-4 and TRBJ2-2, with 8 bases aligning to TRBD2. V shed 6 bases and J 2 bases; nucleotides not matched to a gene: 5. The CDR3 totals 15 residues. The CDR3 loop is CASSPGGANTGELFF. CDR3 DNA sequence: TGTGCCAGCAGCCCGGGGGGGGCAAACACCGGGGAGCTGTTTTTT.

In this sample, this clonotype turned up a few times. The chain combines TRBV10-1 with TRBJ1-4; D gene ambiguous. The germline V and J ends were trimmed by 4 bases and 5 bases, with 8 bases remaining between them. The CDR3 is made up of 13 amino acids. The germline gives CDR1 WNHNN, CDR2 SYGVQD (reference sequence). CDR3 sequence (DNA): TGCGCCAGCAGTGCGGGGAAGAATGAAAAACTGTTTTTT. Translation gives CASSAGKNEKLFF.

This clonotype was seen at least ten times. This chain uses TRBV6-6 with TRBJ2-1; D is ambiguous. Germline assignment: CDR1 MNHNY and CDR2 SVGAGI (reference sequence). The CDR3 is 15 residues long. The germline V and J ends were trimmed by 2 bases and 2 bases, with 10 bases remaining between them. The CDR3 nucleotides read TGTGCCAGCAGTTACGAGGTGAGCACCTACAATGAGCAGTTCTTC. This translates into CASSYEVSTYNEQFF.

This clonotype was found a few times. CDR3 DNA sequence: TGTGCCAGCAGTTGGGCGGGCCCGTTCGGCACAGATACGCAGTATTTT. Its translation: CASSWAGPFGTDTQYF. The rearrangement links TRBV28 to TRBJ2-3, with D possibly being TRBD2 (5 bases). V lost 4 bases and J 1 base, leaving 15 bases between the germline ends. Germline V gene data show CDR1 as MDHEN and CDR2 as SYDVKM. The length of the CDR3 is 16 residues. The full variable domain, rest sourced from reference TRBV28 and TRBJ2-3, is DVKVTQSSRYLVKRTGEKVFLECVQDMDHENMFWYRQDPGLGLRLIYFSYDVKMKEKGDIPEGYSVSREKKERFSLILESASTNQTSMYLCASSWAGPFGTDTQYFGPGTRLTVL.

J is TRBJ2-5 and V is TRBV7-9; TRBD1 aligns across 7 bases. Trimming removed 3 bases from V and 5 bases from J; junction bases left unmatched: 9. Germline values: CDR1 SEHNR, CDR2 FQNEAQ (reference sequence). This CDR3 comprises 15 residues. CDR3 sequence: CASSFPNRGQETQYF. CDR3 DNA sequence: TGTGCCAGCAGCTTCCCGAACAGGGGACAGGAGACCCAGTACTTC. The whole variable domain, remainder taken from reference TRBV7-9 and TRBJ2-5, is DTGVSQNPRHKITKRGQNVTFRCDPISEHNRLYWYRQTLGQGPEFLTYFQNEAQLEKSRLLSDRFSAERPKGSFSTLEIQRTEQGDSAMYLCASSFPNRGQETQYFGPGTRLLVL.

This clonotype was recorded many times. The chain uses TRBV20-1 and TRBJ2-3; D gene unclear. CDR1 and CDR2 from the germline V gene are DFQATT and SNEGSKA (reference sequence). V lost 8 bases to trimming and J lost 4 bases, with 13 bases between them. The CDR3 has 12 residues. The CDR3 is CSSQSSADTQYF. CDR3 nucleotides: TGCAGTTCCCAAAGCTCTGCAGATACGCAGTATTTT.

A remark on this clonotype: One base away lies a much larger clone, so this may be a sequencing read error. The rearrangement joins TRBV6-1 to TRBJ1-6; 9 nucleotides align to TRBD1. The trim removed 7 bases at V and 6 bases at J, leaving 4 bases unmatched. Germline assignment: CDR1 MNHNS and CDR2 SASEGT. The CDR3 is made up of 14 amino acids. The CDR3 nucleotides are TGTGCCAGCAAGCCGGGACAGGGTAATTCACCCCTCCACTTT. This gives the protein CASKPGQGNSPLHF.

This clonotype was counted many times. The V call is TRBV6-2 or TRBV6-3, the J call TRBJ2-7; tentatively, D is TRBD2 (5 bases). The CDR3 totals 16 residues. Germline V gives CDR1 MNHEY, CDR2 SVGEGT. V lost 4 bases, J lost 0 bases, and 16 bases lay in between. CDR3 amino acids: CASSSRLTIHSYEQYF. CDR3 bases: TGTGCCAGCAGTTCGCGTCTGACTATCCACTCCTACGAGCAGTACTTC.

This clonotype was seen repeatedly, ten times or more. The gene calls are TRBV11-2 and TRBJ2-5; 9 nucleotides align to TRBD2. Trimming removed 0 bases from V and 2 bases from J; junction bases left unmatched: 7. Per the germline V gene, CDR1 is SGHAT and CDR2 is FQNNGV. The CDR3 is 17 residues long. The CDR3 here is CASSLDRSGGHQETQYF. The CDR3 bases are TGTGCCAGCAGCTTAGATCGTAGCGGGGGCCATCAAGAGACCCAGTACTTC. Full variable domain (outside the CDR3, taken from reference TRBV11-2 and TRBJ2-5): EAGVAQSPRYKIIEKRQSVAFWCNPISGHATLYWYQQILGQGPKLLIQFQNNGVVDDSQLPKDRFSAERLKGVDSTLKIQPAKLEDSAVYLCASSLDRSGGHQETQYFGPGTRLLVL.

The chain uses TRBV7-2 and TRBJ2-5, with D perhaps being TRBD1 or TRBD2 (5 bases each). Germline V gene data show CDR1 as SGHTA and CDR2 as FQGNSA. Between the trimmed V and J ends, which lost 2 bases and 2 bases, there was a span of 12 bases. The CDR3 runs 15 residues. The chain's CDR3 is CASSLMSGQQETQYF. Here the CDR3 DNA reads TGTGCCAGCAGCTTAATGAGCGGACAACAAGAGACCCAGTACTTC.

The chain's CDR3 is CASSATGNSNQPQHF. The CDR3 DNA reads as TGTGCCAGCAGTGCGACAGGGAATAGCAATCAGCCCCAGCATTTT. V usage is TRBV6-2 or TRBV6-3 and J usage is TRBJ1-5; 7 nucleotides align to TRBD1. V lost 5 bases to trimming and J lost 0 bases; unmatched junction nucleotides: 4. Germline V gives CDR1 MNHEY, CDR2 SVGEGT. The CDR3 sequence is 15 residues long.

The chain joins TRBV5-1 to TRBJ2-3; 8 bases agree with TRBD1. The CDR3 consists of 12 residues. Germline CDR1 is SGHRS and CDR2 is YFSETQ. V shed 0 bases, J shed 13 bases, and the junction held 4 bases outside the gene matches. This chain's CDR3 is CASSLEGQAKYF. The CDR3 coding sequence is TGCGCCAGCAGCTTGGAGGGACAGGCCAAGTATTTT.

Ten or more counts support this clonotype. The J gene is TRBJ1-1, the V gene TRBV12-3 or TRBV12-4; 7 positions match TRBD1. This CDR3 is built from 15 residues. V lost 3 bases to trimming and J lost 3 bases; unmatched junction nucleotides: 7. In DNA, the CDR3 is TGTGCCAGCAGTTTGCAGGGGGGAGTGCACACTGAAGCTTTCTTT. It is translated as CASSLQGGVHTEAFF.

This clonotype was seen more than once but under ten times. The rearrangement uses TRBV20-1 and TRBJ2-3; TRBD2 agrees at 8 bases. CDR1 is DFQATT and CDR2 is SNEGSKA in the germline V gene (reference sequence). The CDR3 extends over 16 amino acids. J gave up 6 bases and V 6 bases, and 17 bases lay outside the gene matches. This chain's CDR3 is CSARTWARGGRDTQYF. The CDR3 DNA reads TGCAGTGCGCGGACGTGGGCGAGGGGCGGGAGGGATACGCAGTATTTT.

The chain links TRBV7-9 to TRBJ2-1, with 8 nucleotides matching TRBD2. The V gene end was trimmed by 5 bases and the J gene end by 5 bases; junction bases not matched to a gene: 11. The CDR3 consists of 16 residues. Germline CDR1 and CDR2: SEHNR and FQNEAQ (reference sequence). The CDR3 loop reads CASSVWGRGVNNEQFF. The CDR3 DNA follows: TGTGCCAGCAGCGTCTGGGGGCGGGGGGTAAACAATGAGCAGTTCTTC.

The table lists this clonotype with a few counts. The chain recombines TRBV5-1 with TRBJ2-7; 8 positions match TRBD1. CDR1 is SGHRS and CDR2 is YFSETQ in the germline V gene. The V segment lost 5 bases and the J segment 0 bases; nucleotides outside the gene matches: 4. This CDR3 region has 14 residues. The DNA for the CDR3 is TGCGCCAGCAGACCGGACAGGGACTCCTACGAGCAGTACTTC. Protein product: CASRPDRDSYEQYF.

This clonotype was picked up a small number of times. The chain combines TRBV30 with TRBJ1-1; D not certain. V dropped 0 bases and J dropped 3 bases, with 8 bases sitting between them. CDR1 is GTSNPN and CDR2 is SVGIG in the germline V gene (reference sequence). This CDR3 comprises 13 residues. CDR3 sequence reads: CAWSVAEDTEAFF. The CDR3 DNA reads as TGTGCCTGGAGTGTAGCTGAGGACACTGAAGCTTTCTTT.

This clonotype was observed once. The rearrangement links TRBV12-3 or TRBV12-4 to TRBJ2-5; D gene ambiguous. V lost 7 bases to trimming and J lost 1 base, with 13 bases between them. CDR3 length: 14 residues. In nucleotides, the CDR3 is TGTGCCAGCAACCCCTCCGGGCGCCAAGAGACCCAGTACTTC. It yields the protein CASNPSGRQETQYF.

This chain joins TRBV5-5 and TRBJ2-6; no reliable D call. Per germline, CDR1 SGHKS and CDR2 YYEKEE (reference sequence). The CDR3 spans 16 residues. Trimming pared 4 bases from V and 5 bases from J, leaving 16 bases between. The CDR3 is CASSPGRHCWANVLTF. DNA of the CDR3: TGTGCCAGCAGCCCCGGGCGCCACTGCTGGGCCAACGTCCTGACTTTC.

DNA of the CDR3: TGTGCCAGCAGCTTGAACGGTCCCCAGCATTTT. Its translation: CASSLNGPQHF. The chain employs TRBV7-9 and TRBJ1-5; no clear D gene. Trimming removed 3 bases from V and 10 bases from J, with 7 bases in between. CDR1 is SEHNR and CDR2 is FQNEAQ in the germline V gene (reference sequence). The CDR3 contains 11 residues.

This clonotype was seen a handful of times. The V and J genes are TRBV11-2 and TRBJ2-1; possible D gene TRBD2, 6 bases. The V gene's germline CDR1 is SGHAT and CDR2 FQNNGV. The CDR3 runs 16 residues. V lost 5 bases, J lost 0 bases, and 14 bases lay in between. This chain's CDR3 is CASSSSAGSSYNEQFF. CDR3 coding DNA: TGTGCCAGCAGCAGTTCGGCGGGGAGCTCCTACAATGAGCAGTTCTTC.

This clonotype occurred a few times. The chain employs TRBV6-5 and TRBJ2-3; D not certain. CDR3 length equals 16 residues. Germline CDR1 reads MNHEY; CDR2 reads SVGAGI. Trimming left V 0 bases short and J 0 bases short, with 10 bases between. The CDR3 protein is CASSYSIGLSTDTQYF. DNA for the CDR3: TGTGCCAGCAGTTACTCGATAGGGCTAAGCACAGATACGCAGTATTTT.

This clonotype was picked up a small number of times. CDR3 bases: TGTGCCAGCAGCCTCCTTCCGGGGGTGGAGCAGTTCTTC. Amino acid sequence: CASSLLPGVEQFF. The chain has TRBV14 and TRBJ2-1; possible D gene TRBD2, 6 bases. This CDR3 contains 13 residues. Between the trimmed V and J ends, which lost 4 bases and 10 bases, there was a span of 14 bases. Per germline, CDR1 SGHDN and CDR2 FVKESK.

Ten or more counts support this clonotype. CDR3 sequence reads: CASSQVPGLAGFSANTGELFF. CDR3 bases: TGTGCCAGCAGCCAGGTACCGGGACTAGCGGGATTCTCAGCGAACACCGGGGAGCTGTTTTTT. The chain couples TRBV3-1 to TRBJ2-2; 13 bases are shared with TRBD2. Unmatched junction bases numbered 13, after V lost 3 bases and J lost 0 bases. The CDR3 consists of 21 residues. The V gene's germline CDR1 is LGHDT and CDR2 YNNKEL (reference sequence).

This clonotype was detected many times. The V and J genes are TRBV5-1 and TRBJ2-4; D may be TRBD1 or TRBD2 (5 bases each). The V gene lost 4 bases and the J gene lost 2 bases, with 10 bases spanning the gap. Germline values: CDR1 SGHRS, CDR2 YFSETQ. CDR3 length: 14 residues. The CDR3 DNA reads TGCGCCAGCAGCCCCCGGGGACCCAAAAACATTCAGTACTTC. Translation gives CASSPRGPKNIQYF.